The clone carrying this TCR beta chain was picked up a small number of times. The data were taken from a study of blood T cells in healthy people across ages. A second PCR, run for roughly 6 to 11 cycles, used a sample-barcoded 5' primer plus a J-beta primer mix. One entry per CDR3 protein results from TCRdb running MiXCR on the 5' RACE reads. Here the sample spans around 500,000 distinct CDR3 sequences, over 25% being singletons. The CDR3 runs to 11 residues. Germline V gene data show CDR1 as GTSNPN and CDR2 as SVGIG (reference sequence). V lost 7 bases, J lost 3 bases, and 9 bases lay in between. The data were also submitted as part of a second study, on T cells of mothers and their children.

The chain carries TRBV30 and TRBJ1-1, with no clear D. The sample consisted of blood. The sequence was collected from a boy aged 2 to 10 in good health. Here the CDR3 reads CAYNTDTEAFF. The DNA of the CDR3 is TGTGCCTATAACACGGACACTGAAGCTTTCTTT.